This is a list of T cell receptor beta chains from one sample in a study of CD8 T cells in Susac syndrome. TCRdb reprocessed the immunoSEQ multiplex PCR reads via MiXCR and lists one record per CDR3 protein. The table lists fewer than 350,000 distinct CDR3 sequences, approximately 89% of them singletons. Sequencing used CD8+ T cells from PBMCs. These receptor sequences come from a human donor with multiple sclerosis. Both conserved end residues are part of each CDR3.

V	J	CDR3
TRBV11-3	TRBJ2-1	CASSLGRPGVLSYNEQFF
TRBV9	TRBJ2-3	CASSVAGSTDTQYF
TRBV19	TRBJ2-7	CASSYSGVNEQYF
TRBV6-1	TRBJ1-2	CTSSEIGRDGYTF
TRBV5-4	TRBJ1-6	CASSLEGGGSPLHF
TRBV7-8	TRBJ2-6	CASSFGGRTLSGANVLTF
TRBV7-2	TRBJ1-6	CASSLAGPPSRSYNSPLHF
TRBV6-1	TRBJ1-1	CASSRRNTEAFF
TRBV29-1	TRBJ2-7	CSVVLAGGPVTAYEQYF
TRBV5-4	TRBJ1-2	CASSASWGQLDYGYTF
TRBV13	TRBJ2-7	CASSYKGLAGVEQYF
TRBV6-2/TRBV6-3	TRBJ2-1	CASSQREIYEQFF
TRBV4-3	TRBJ2-7	CASSQGTGEVYEQYF
TRBV5-4	TRBJ2-1	CASSSRDISYDEQFF
TRBV29-1	TRBJ2-1	CSVDSIAGRSYNEQFF
TRBV5-1	TRBJ1-1	CASSEFRNTEAFF
TRBV12-5	TRBJ2-3	CASGLVLGGTDTQYF
TRBV6-5	TRBJ2-3	CASRGPDTQYF
TRBV3-1	TRBJ1-1	CASSRGPGGTTEAFF
TRBV30	TRBJ2-7	CAWGTSLHEQYF
TRBV14	TRBJ2-7	CASSLGAVETGTPSYEQYF
TRBV28	TRBJ2-3	CASLGGVARTTQYF
TRBV4-3	TRBJ2-7	CASSQGIGIDEQYF
TRBV7-2	TRBJ1-1	CASSPGAGGAEAFF
TRBV5-1	TRBJ2-7	CASSLEVSDSSYEQYF
TRBV29-1	TRBJ2-2	CSVVVGDTGELFF
TRBV6-4	TRBJ2-7	CASSRARNPYEQYF
TRBV12-3/TRBV12-4	TRBJ2-3	CASTGSSGASTDTQYF
TRBV4-3	TRBJ2-2	CASSQDGMGATTNTGELFF
TRBV12-3/TRBV12-4	TRBJ2-3	CASRGGGAVEQYF
TRBV20-1	TRBJ2-7	CSARDPKGSSYEQYF